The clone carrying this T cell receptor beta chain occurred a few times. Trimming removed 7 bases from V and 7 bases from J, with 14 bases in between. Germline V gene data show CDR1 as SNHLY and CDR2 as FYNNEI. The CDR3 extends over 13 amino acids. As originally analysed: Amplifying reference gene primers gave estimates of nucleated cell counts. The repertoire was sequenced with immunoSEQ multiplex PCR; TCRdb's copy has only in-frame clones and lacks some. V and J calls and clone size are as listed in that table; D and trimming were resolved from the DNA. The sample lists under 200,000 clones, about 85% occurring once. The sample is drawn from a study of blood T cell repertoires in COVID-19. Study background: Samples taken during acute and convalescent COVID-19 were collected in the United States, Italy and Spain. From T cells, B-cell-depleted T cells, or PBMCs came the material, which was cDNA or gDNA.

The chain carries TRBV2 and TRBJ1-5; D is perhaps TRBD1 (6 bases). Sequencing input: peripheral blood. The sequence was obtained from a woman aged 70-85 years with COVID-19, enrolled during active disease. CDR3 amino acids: CASKRGGEQPQHF. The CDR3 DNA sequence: TGTGCCAGCAAGCGCGGGGGCGAGCAGCCCCAGCATTTT. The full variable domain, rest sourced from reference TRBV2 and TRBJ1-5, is EPEVTQTPSHQVTQMGQEVILRCVPISNHLYFYWYRQILGQKVEFLVSFYNNEISEKSEIFDDQFSVERPDGSNFTLKIRSTKLEDSAMYFCASKRGGEQPQHFGDGTRLSIL.